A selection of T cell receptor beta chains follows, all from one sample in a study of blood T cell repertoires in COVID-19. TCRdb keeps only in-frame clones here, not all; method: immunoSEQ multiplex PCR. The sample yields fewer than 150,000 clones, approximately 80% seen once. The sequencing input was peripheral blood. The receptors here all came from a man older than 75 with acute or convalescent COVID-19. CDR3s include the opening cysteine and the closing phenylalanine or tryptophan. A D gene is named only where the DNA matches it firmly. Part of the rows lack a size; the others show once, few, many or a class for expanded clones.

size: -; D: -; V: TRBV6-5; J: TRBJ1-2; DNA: TGTGCCAGCAGTTACACGGGATTCTATGGCTACACCTTC; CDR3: CASSYTGFYGYTF
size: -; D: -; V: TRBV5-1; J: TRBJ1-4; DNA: TGCGCCAGCAGGCGGGCCCTGGGGGGTGAAAAACTGTTTTTT; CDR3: CASRRALGGEKLFF
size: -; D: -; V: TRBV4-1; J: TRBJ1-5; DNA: TGCGCCAGCAGCCAAGAAGTCGGACAGAGCAATCAGCCCCAGCATTTT; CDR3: CASSQEVGQSNQPQHF
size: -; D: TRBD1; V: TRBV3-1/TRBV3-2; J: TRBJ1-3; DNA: TGTGCCAGCAGCCAAGTCCCCGGACAGGGGGCAGGAAACACCATATATTTT; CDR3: CASSQVPGQGAGNTIYF
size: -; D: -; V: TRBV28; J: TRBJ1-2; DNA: TGTGCCAGCAGGGGGCAGGTTAACTATGGCTACACCTTC; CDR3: CASRGQVNYGYTF
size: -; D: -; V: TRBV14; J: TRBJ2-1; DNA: TGTGCCAGCAGCCAAACTCCGGGACTGAGGGGTCAGCAGTTCTTC; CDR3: CASSQTPGLRGQQFF
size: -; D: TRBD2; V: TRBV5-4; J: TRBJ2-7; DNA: TGTGCCAGCAGCGAAGGGCTAGCGGGGGCCTACTACGAGCAGTACTTC; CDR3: CASSEGLAGAYYEQYF
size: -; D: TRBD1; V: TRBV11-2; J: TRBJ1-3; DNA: TGTGCCAGCAGCTTAGCGGCAGGGGGTTTCAGCTCTGGAAACACCATATATTTT; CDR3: CASSLAAGGFSSGNTIYF
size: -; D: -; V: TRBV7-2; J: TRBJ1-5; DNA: TGTGCCAGCAGCGCCCAGGGCAATCAGCCCCAGCATTTT; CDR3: CASSAQGNQPQHF
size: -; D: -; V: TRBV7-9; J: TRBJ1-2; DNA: TGTGCCAGCAGCCTCGCGTCCATCGATGGCTACACCTTC; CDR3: CASSLASIDGYTF
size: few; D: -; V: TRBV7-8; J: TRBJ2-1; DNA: TGTGCCAGCAGCTTTATTAGCGACCTGGATGAGCAGTTCTTC; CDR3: CASSFISDLDEQFF
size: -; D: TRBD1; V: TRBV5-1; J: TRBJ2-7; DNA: TGCGCCAGCAGCTTACAGGGGGCGACCAGCGAGCAGTACTTC; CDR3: CASSLQGATSEQYF
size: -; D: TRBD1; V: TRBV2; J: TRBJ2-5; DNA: TGTGCCAGCAGTCCGGACAGGCGTTTGTACCAAGAGACCCAGTACTTC; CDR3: CASSPDRRLYQETQYF
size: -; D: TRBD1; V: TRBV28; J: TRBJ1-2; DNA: TGTGCCAGCAGCGCCGGGACAGGGGGGTATGGCTACACCTTC; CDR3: CASSAGTGGYGYTF
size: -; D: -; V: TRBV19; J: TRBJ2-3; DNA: TGTGCCAGTAGTATCGGGATCCACACAGATACGCAGTATTTT; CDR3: CASSIGIHTDTQYF
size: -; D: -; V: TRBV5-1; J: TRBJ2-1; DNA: TGCGCCAGCCTCGAGCCAAACTACAATGAGCAGTTCTTC; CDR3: CASLEPNYNEQFF
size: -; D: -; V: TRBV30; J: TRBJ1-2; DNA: TGTGCCTGGAATGGCGGAGCTAACTATGGCTACACCTTC; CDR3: CAWNGGANYGYTF
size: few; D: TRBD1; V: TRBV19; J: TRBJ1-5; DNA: TGTGCCAGTCAAAGACAGGGAGAACAGCCCCAGCATTTT; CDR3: CASQRQGEQPQHF
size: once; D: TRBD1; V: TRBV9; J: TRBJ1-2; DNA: TGTGCCAGCAGCGAGGGACAGGGGAAAGGATCTTACTATGGCTACACCTTC; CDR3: CASSEGQGKGSYYGYTF
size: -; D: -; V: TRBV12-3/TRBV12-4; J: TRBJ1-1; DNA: TGTGCCAGCAGTTTAGCCGGGACTGAAGCTTTCTTT; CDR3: CASSLAGTEAFF
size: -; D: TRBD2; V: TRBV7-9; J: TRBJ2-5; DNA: TGTGCCAGCAGCTTCCGTAGCGGGGTACAAGAGACCCAGTACTTC; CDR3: CASSFRSGVQETQYF
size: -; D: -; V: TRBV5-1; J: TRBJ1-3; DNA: TGCGCCAGCAGCTTACCGGGAGAAAACACCATATATTTT; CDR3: CASSLPGENTIYF
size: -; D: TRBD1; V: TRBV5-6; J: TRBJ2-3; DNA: TGTGCCAGCAGCGGAGCTCCGGAGACAGGGGCTCATACGCAGTATTTT; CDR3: CASSGAPETGAHTQYF
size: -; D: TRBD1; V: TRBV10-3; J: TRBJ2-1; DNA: TGTGCCATCAGCGAACCCGGGAAGGGGGCCACCTACAATGAGCAGTTCTTC; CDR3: CAISEPGKGATYNEQFF
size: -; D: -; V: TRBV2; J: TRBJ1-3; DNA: TGTGCCAGCAGTGAAGGAGGGGGAAACACCATATATTTT; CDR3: CASSEGGGNTIYF
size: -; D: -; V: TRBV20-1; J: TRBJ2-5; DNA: TGCAGTGCCCGGCGGGAGACCCAGTACTTC; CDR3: CSARRETQYF
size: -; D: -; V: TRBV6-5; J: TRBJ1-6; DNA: TGTGCCAGCAGTTACTCGACTTCCCGAAATTCACCCCTCCACTTT; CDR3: CASSYSTSRNSPLHF